Shown below are 8 T cell receptor beta chains from a single sample sequenced in a study of response to subunit inactivated influenza vaccine. Each CDR3 protein gets one entry after TCRdb re-called the RT-PCR reads with MiXCR. The sample shows about 540,000 distinct CDR3 sequences, under 30% of them seen only once. The data were also submitted as part of a second study, on T cells expressing NK-cell markers. That study reports: Making the TCR beta cDNA relied on 5'RACE template switching with UMIs.

Sequenced material: CD4+ T cells sorted from PBMCs, taken 11 to 12 days after vaccination. These receptors all come from a man over 45 who received an inactivated influenza vaccine.

The chain has TRBV10-3 and TRBJ2-1, with D possibly being TRBD1 (6 bases). Trimming removed 4 bases at V and 5 bases at J, with 9 bases between. Germline CDR1 and CDR2: ENHRY and SYGVKD. This CDR3 region has 13 residues. The CDR3 loop reads CAISGDTDNEQFF. CDR3 bases: TGTGCCATCAGTGGGGACACAGACAATGAGCAGTTCTTC.

This clonotype was observed a handful of times. The rearrangement uses TRBV12-3 or TRBV12-4 and TRBJ2-5, with TRBD1 matching 7 bases. The CDR3 length is 16 residues. Trimming took 8 bases from V and 3 from J; bases not matched to a gene: 15. The CDR3 loop is CASRGLARGIKETQYF. The CDR3 bases are TGTGCCAGCCGCGGGCTAGCCAGGGGGATAAAAGAGACCCAGTACTTC.

V gene TRBV20-1 combines with J gene TRBJ1-5; maybe TRBD1 (5 bases). Germline CDR1 reads DFQATT; CDR2 reads SNEGSKA (reference sequence). Trimming stripped 3 bases from V and 4 bases from J, with 16 bases between. The CDR3 contains 15 residues. CDR3 sequence reads: CSASAGDRWNQPQHF. CDR3 bases: TGCAGTGCTAGTGCTGGGGACCGATGGAATCAGCCCCAGCATTTT.

This clonotype was counted once. The chain is built from TRBV7-2 and TRBJ1-1; D call uncertain. This CDR3 region has 15 residues. Per germline, CDR1 SGHTA and CDR2 FQGNSA. Trimming pared 5 bases from V and 0 bases from J, leaving 13 bases between. The CDR3 nucleotides read TGTGCCAGCAGCGACCCGGGCCAAATGAACACTGAAGCTTTCTTT. Residues: CASSDPGQMNTEAFF.

In its sample, this clonotype was seen a few times. This rearrangement joins TRBV18 to TRBJ2-7; TRBD1 aligns across 10 bases. Germline assignment: CDR1 KGHSH and CDR2 LQKENI. There are 14 residues in the CDR3. J lost 5 bases, V lost 3 bases, and 4 bases had no gene match. CDR3 amino acids: CASSPRDRGNEQYF. CDR3 DNA sequence: TGTGCCAGCTCACCCCGGGACAGGGGTAACGAGCAGTACTTC.

The rearrangement joins TRBV10-3 to TRBJ2-3; no firm D call. The CDR3 is 16 residues long. Trimming shortened V by 0 bases and J by 3 bases, and 13 bases separated the two germline ends. Germline V gene lookup returns CDR1 ENHRY and CDR2 SYGVKD. CDR3 sequence: CAISESGLEVTDTQYF. CDR3 sequence (DNA): TGTGCCATCAGTGAGTCAGGCCTAGAGGTAACAGATACGCAGTATTTT.

This clonotype was counted between two and nine times. The chain combines TRBV6-2 or TRBV6-3 with TRBJ2-1, with 10 bases that match TRBD2. CDR3 size: 15 residues. Unmatched junction bases numbered 3, after V lost 1 base and J lost 6 bases. Germline values: CDR1 MNHEY, CDR2 SVGEGT. The CDR3 loop reads CASSYLGLASNEQFF. CDR3 nucleotides: TGTGCCAGCAGTTACTTGGGACTAGCGAGCAATGAGCAGTTCTTC.

A remark on this clonotype: Just one base apart from a much larger clone, this may be a read error. The chain employs TRBV11-2 and TRBJ2-3; TRBD2 aligns across 7 bases. This CDR3 contains 16 residues. The germline V gene encodes CDR1 SGHAT and CDR2 FQNNGV. After removal of 1 base from V and 1 base from J, the junction contained 5 bases not matched to a gene. The CDR3 reads CASSLGRGVGTDTQYF. CDR3 in DNA: TGTGCCAGCAGCTTAGGACGGGGGGTAGGCACAGATACGCAGTATTTT.